A selection of T cell receptor beta chains follows, all from one sample in a study of shared clonotypes between healthy human individuals. Using immunoSEQ multiplex PCR, the repertoire was profiled, and TCRdb retains in-frame clones only, with some absent. The data hold fewer than 1.8 million clones, with around 98.5% observed a single time. The sequenced sample consisted of naive CD4+ T cells sorted from blood. The receptors stem from a man in his thirties or forties in good health. Both conserved end residues are trimmed from each CDR3. Clone sizes are given selectively: once, few, many, or a class where the clone is expanded.

v_call	clone_size	cdr3_length	j_call	cdr3_aa
TRBV6-5	.	13	TRBJ2-7	ASSPYRDSSYEQY
TRBV12-5	.	12	TRBJ2-5	ASAKGRPQETQY
TRBV12-5	.	10	TRBJ1-2	ASNRDSYGYT
TRBV15	.	12	TRBJ2-1	ASRTGGYYNEQF
TRBV5-4	.	11	TRBJ2-7	ASSPPTTDEQY
TRBV5-6	.	13	TRBJ1-5	ASSLKDGSNQPQH
TRBV5-1	.	13	TRBJ1-1	ASSLIASGRTEAF
TRBV5-1	.	12	TRBJ2-1	ASSLPDSGSASV
TRBV10-3	.	9	TRBJ2-1	AISLANEQF
TRBV5-1	.	18	TRBJ2-2	ASSLIGLALAGLGTGELF
TRBV7-6	.	9	TRBJ2-5	ASSSEETQY
TRBV5-4	once	13	TRBJ1-2	ASSLEGGRAQLNT
TRBV2	.	10	TRBJ1-1	ASTRMNTEAF
TRBV15	.	12	TRBJ1-1	ATSRETSGAEAF
TRBV27	.	12	TRBJ2-7	ASSFGGQSYEQY
TRBV28	.	12	TRBJ2-1	ASDGTASYNEQF
TRBV28	.	11	TRBJ2-7	ASGTGGFYEQY
TRBV18	.	11	TRBJ2-5	ASSGRSEETQY
TRBV12-5	.	14	TRBJ1-2	ASGLTTGQGAKGYT
TRBV4-1	.	17	TRBJ2-2	ASSQEGGGAFANTGELF
TRBV9	.	12	TRBJ2-5	ASSVFGSQETQY
TRBV5-1	.	13	TRBJ2-2	ASSLGGRAAGELF
TRBV18	.	13	TRBJ1-5	ASSPLGDSNQPQH
TRBV9	.	11	TRBJ1-2	ASSSQVNYGYT
TRBV2	.	11	TRBJ1-5	ASSGNMVQPQH
TRBV14	.	12	TRBJ1-2	ASSHRALFVGYT
TRBV9	.	14	TRBJ2-3	ASSVGVSGWADTQY
TRBV19	.	14	TRBJ2-6	ASSIGRTFEANVLT
TRBV6-4	.	13	TRBJ2-3	ASRPGGRIADTQY
TRBV2	.	10	TRBJ2-7	ACGAGNYEQY
TRBV28	.	12	TRBJ1-3	ASSTGQEPGSIY
TRBV4-3	once	13	TRBJ2-1	ASSQDQRRYNEQF
TRBV6-5	.	11	TRBJ2-7	ATSGSGSYEQY
TRBV25-1	.	11	TRBJ2-4	ATRGLAKNIQY
TRBV4-1	.	11	TRBJ1-3	ASSQISGNTIY
TRBV5-1	.	12	TRBJ2-2	ASSYTANTGELF
TRBV9	.	13	TRBJ1-2	ASSAPGQGAYGYT
TRBV5-1	.	15	TRBJ2-2	ASSYDGWTVNTGELF
TRBV2	once	11	TRBJ1-4	ASSELGFGLGF
TRBV5-6	.	12	TRBJ1-5	ASSLYRLGEPQH
TRBV10-3	.	10	TRBJ2-1	AISRGDDEQF
TRBV15	.	13	TRBJ2-7	ATSGGGSLGYEQY